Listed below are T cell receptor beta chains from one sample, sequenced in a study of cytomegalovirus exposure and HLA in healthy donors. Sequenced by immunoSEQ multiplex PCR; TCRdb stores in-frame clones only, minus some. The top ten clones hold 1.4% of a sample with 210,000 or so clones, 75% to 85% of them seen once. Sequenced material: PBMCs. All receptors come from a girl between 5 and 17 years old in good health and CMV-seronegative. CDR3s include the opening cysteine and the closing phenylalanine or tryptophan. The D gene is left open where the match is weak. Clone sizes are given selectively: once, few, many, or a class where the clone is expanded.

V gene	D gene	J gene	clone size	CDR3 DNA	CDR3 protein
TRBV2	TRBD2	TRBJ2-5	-	TGTGCCGGGAGGGGAGAAGAGACCCAGTACTTC	CAGRGEETQYF
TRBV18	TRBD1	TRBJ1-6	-	TGTGCCAGCTCGCTTCTTCCAATCGGGACAGATAATTCACCCCTCCACTTT	CASSLLPIGTDNSPLHF
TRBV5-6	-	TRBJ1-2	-	TGTGCCAGCAGCTTGGACAGTTATGGCTACACCTTC	CASSLDSYGYTF
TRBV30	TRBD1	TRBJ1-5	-	TGTGCCTGGAGGGGGACAGGGGGTAATCAGCCCCAGCATTTT	CAWRGTGGNQPQHF
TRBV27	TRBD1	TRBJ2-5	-	TGTGCCAGCAGTCCCGGGACAGTCCAAGAGACCCAGTACTTC	CASSPGTVQETQYF
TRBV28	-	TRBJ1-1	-	TGTGCCAGCAGTTTGTTCGGCAGGGAGGGCACTGAAGCTTTCTTT	CASSLFGREGTEAFF
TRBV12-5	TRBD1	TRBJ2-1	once	TGTGCTAGTGCCTCCGGGACAGGGAGGTTTGAGCAGTTCTTC	CASASGTGRFEQFF
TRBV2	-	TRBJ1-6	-	TGTGCCAGCGGACAGTGGACGGTCGATTCACCCCTCCACTTT	CASGQWTVDSPLHF
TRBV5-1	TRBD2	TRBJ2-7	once	TGCGCCAGCAGGACTAGCGGGAGTTACGAGCAGTACTTC	CASRTSGSYEQYF
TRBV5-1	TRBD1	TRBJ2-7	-	TGCGCCAGCAGCCTCCCGGGACAGACCTACGAGCAGTACTTC	CASSLPGQTYEQYF
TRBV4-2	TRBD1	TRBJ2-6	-	TGTGCCAGCAGCCAAGAAAGTATCACAGGGGCGGCTGGGGCCAACGTCCTGACTTTC	CASSQESITGAAGANVLTF
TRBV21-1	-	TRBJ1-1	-	TGTGCCAGCAGCCGACAGGGGAACACTGAAGCTTTCTTT	CASSRQGNTEAFF
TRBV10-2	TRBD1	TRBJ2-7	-	TGCGCCAGCACGCAGGGGGACCATACGAGGCAGTACTTC	CASTQGDHTRQYF
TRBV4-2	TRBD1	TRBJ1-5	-	TGTGCCAGCAGCCGGACCCTTGGGGACAGGGGCCAGCCCCAGCATTTT	CASSRTLGDRGQPQHF